These 24 T cell receptor beta chains came from one sample sequenced in a study of T cell repertoires in cytomegalovirus infection (dated by TCRdb to the late 2010s). The sequencer was an Illumina HiSeq 1500. The public sequencing data were trimmed at Q25 with fastp and processed into clonotypes with MiXCR by TCRdb, which kept only in-frame beta chains. Under each unique CDR3 protein, matching rows form one entry showing the most common genes and DNA. The sample table lists just under 500,000 distinct CDR3 sequences, 30% to 35% of them with a count of one. 15% to 20% of the sample goes to the ten largest clones. Their recognized antigens are unknown. Reading the label with the study, this specimen's treatment or condition is: in vitro stimulation with specific CMV peptide epitopes to enrich CMV-specific T cells. This specimen was cultured PBMCs, taken from culture after CMV antigen stimulation. The receptors were sampled from a human donor in good health (CMV status not recorded). Some clones in this sample may be carry-over from other donors' samples.

V usage is TRBV18 and J usage is TRBJ1-5, with 7 bases aligning to TRBD1. Germline V lookup: CDR1 KGHSH, CDR2 LQKENI. There are 15 residues in the CDR3. V was pared by 4 bases and J by 1 base, with 4 bases of the junction left unmatched. The CDR3 DNA reads TGTGCCAGCTCACTGACAGGGAAAAGCAATCAGCCCCAGCATTTT. Translated: CASSLTGKSNQPQHF.

CDR3 nucleotide sequence: TGTGCCAGCACCCTGGACAGGCCAACCCAATATGGCTACACCTTC. Protein product: CASTLDRPTQYGYTF. V usage is TRBV2 and J usage is TRBJ1-2; 7 nucleotides align to TRBD1. CDR3 length equals 15 residues. The J segment lost 5 bases and the V segment lost 7 bases, leaving 13 bases of the junction unmatched. The V gene's germline CDR1 is SNHLY and CDR2 FYNNEI.

This clonotype was counted many times. The chain combines TRBV7-9 with TRBJ2-1, with TRBD2 matching over 7 bases. From germline, CDR1 is SEHNR and CDR2 FQNEAQ (reference sequence). There are 16 residues in the CDR3. The junction had 9 bases not matched to a gene; V was cut back by 2 bases and J by 5 bases. The CDR3 DNA follows: TGTGCCAGCAGCTTAATGGGGGGAGGGCCACACAATGAGCAGTTCTTC. Amino acid sequence: CASSLMGGGPHNEQFF.

This clonotype came up a few times. The gene calls are TRBV20-1 and TRBJ1-5; D ambiguous. The CDR3 runs to 13 residues. CDR1 and CDR2 from the germline V gene are DFQATT and SNEGSKA (reference sequence). V shed 4 bases and J shed 2 bases, with 9 bases lying between them. CDR3 nucleotides: TGCAGTGCTAAGAGGTATGGCAATCAGCCCCAGCATTTT. This gives the protein CSAKRYGNQPQHF.

This clonotype was seen repeatedly, ten times or more. CDR3 amino acids: CASSLQGSLAYEQYF. CDR3 nucleotide sequence: TGTGCCAGCAGCTTACAGGGGAGCCTAGCCTACGAGCAGTACTTC. This chain uses TRBV7-8 with TRBJ2-7; D might be TRBD1 (6 bases). The germline CDR1 and CDR2 sequences are SGHVS and FQNEAQ. The ends were cut back, 2 bases at V and 2 bases at J, with 13 bases in the middle. The CDR3 consists of 15 residues.

J is TRBJ2-1 and V is TRBV24-1; 13 bases align to TRBD2. V lost 4 bases to trimming and J lost 0 bases; unmatched junction nucleotides: 11. Germline V gene data show CDR1 as KGHDR and CDR2 as SFDVKD. The CDR3 extends over 20 amino acids. As DNA, the CDR3 is TGTGCCACCAGTGACCCCCGACTAGCGGGAGGTTCGAGCTCCTACAATGAGCAGTTCTTC. Its translation: CATSDPRLAGGSSSYNEQFF.

J is TRBJ2-7 and V is TRBV6-1, with 7 bases lining up with TRBD1. There are 14 residues in the CDR3. Germline V gives CDR1 MNHNS, CDR2 SASEGT. J was trimmed by 6 bases and V by 3 bases; bases with no gene match: 8. CDR3 nucleotides: TGTGCCAGCAGTGATTCGACAGGGATGTTCGAGCAGTACGTC. Its protein is CASSDSTGMFEQYV.

Only a few counts were recorded for this clonotype. The V and J genes are TRBV9 and TRBJ1-2; 8 bases fit TRBD1. V shed 3 bases, J shed 12 bases, and the junction held 7 bases outside the gene matches. The CDR3 is 12 amino acids. The V gene's germline CDR1 is SGDLS and CDR2 YYNGEE. The chain's CDR3 is CASSGSGGDNTF. The CDR3 DNA reads as TGTGCCAGCAGCGGGTCAGGGGGCGACAACACCTTC.

The chain joins TRBV29-1 to TRBJ2-5; D may be TRBD1 (5 bases). Trimming took off 2 bases at V and 5 bases at J, with 12 bases between the two ends. Germline CDR1 and CDR2: SQVTM and ANQGSEA. The CDR3 has 13 residues. The CDR3 here is CSVERGSLETQYF. The CDR3 nucleotides are TGCAGCGTTGAAAGGGGCAGCTTGGAGACCCAGTACTTC.

This CDR3 is CASSTLGASNTGELFF. Written as DNA, the CDR3 is TGCGCCAGCAGCACCTTAGGGGCGTCGAACACCGGGGAGCTGTTTTTT. This chain links TRBV10-2 with TRBJ2-2; possibly TRBD1 for D (5 bases). Germline CDR1 reads WSHSY; CDR2 reads SAAADI. V was clipped by 6 bases and J by 0 bases, with 14 bases between them. This CDR3 is 16 amino acids long.

The chain recombines TRBV6-8 with TRBJ2-7, with D possibly TRBD2 on 6 matching bases. V shed 10 bases and J shed 6 bases, with 22 bases lying between them. Per germline, CDR1 MNHGY and CDR2 SAAAGT. The CDR3 has 14 residues. The CDR3 DNA sequence: TGTGCCATCGCGCGCTGGAGGGAGGTGGGCGAGCAGTACTTC. Translation gives CAIARWREVGEQYF.

V gene TRBV4-1 combines with J gene TRBJ1-4, with unresolved D. CDR1 MGHRA and CDR2 YSYEKL come from the germline V gene. The CDR3 extends over 17 amino acids. V was cut by 3 bases and J by 4 bases, with 18 bases left in between. CDR3 in amino acids: CASSQATNYRNNEKLFF. The DNA for the CDR3 is TGCGCCAGCAGCCAGGCAACTAACTATCGGAATAATGAAAAACTGTTTTTT.

At least ten counts were recorded for this clonotype. The genes are TRBV6-5 and TRBJ1-6; TRBD1 might be the D (5 bases). The V gene lost 0 bases and the J gene lost 13 bases, with 10 bases spanning the gap. CDR3 length: 13 residues. Germline V gives CDR1 MNHEY, CDR2 SVGAGI. CDR3 amino acids: CASSYSPTGPLHF. The DNA of the CDR3 is TGTGCCAGCAGTTACTCCCCCACAGGTCCCCTCCACTTT.

The chain couples TRBV29-1 to TRBJ2-3; TRBD1 aligns across 9 bases. V was clipped by 7 bases and J by 2 bases; unmatched bases: 7. Germline V gene sequence: CDR1 SQVTM, CDR2 ANQGSEA. CDR3 length equals 14 residues. The CDR3 coding sequence is TGCAGCGAGACCGGGACAGGGCTCACAGATACGCAGTATTTT. Its translation: CSETGTGLTDTQYF.

There are a few counts of this clonotype. The V and J genes are TRBV9 and TRBJ2-3, with D possibly matching TRBD2 (5 bases). Trimming shortened V by 3 bases and J by 2 bases, and 10 bases separated the two germline ends. This CDR3 is 14 amino acids long. CDR1 and CDR2 from the germline V gene are SGDLS and YYNGEE. The CDR3 here is CASSEGLTTDTQYF. In DNA, the CDR3 is TGTGCCAGCAGCGAAGGACTCACCACAGATACGCAGTATTTT.

The chain has TRBV5-1 and TRBJ1-1; D gene unclear. V was trimmed by 4 bases and J by 0 bases, leaving 10 bases between them. The CDR3 totals 14 residues. Germline V gene sequence: CDR1 SGHRS, CDR2 YFSETQ. The CDR3 sequence: CASSQAFMNTEAFF. The DNA for the CDR3 is TGCGCCAGCAGCCAGGCGTTCATGAACACTGAAGCTTTCTTT.

The chain joins TRBV12-3 or TRBV12-4 to TRBJ1-2, with a weak D call TRBD1 (5 bases). The ends were cut back, 6 bases at V and 7 bases at J, with 12 bases in the middle. The CDR3 covers 12 residues. The CDR3 bases are TGTGCCAGCAGCGCGGCAGGGTTTGGCTACACCTTC. This codes for CASSAAGFGYTF.

The CDR3 region has the DNA TGTGCCAGCAGTCTACGAAACAGGGGATTTAGCTATGGCTACACCTTC. This sequence encodes CASSLRNRGFSYGYTF. The gene calls are TRBV28 and TRBJ1-2, with 7 bases matching TRBD1. J was trimmed by 4 bases and V by 5 bases; bases with no gene match: 13. Germline V gene sequence: CDR1 MDHEN, CDR2 SYDVKM. The CDR3 length is 16 residues.

The chain carries TRBV15 and TRBJ2-1; 7 bases line up with TRBD1. V lost 2 bases and J lost 8; bases outside the gene matches: 15. Looked up from germline, CDR1 is LNHNV and CDR2 is YYDKDF (reference sequence). The CDR3 contains 17 residues. The chain's CDR3 is CATSRTKGGWASHEQFF. CDR3 nucleotides: TGTGCCACCAGCAGAACGAAAGGGGGCTGGGCGAGCCATGAGCAGTTCTTC.

This chain joins TRBV7-9 and TRBJ2-1, with 10 positions matching TRBD2. The CDR3 runs to 17 residues. The J segment lost 3 bases and the V segment lost 4 bases, leaving 9 bases of the junction unmatched. Germline-derived CDR1 and CDR2 are SEHNR and FQNEAQ (reference sequence). This CDR3 is CASSWGASGSLYNEQFF. DNA of the CDR3: TGTGCCAGCAGCTGGGGGGCTAGCGGGAGTCTCTACAATGAGCAGTTCTTC.

The chain has TRBV6-5 and TRBJ2-5; maybe TRBD2 (6 bases). V was trimmed by 4 bases and J by 0 bases, leaving 12 bases between them. Germline V gene sequence: CDR1 MNHEY, CDR2 SVGAGI. The CDR3 runs 15 residues. The CDR3 protein is CASSSSGRHQETQYF. CDR3 nucleotide sequence: TGTGCCAGCAGTTCTTCAGGGAGGCACCAAGAGACCCAGTACTTC.

This chain uses TRBV24-1 with TRBJ2-5; tentatively, D is TRBD1 (6 bases). Germline V gives CDR1 KGHDR, CDR2 SFDVKD. This CDR3 region has 15 residues. With 4 bases removed from V and 0 bases from J, the gap between germline ends came to 11 bases. The CDR3 loop is CATSDPDRNQETQYF. The CDR3 nucleotides are TGTGCCACCAGTGACCCCGACAGGAACCAAGAGACCCAGTACTTC.

The V and J genes are TRBV28 and TRBJ2-7, with 7 bases matching TRBD1. V shed 4 bases and J 6 bases; nucleotides not matched to a gene: 3. The CDR3 covers 12 residues. The germline V gene has CDR1 MDHEN and CDR2 SYDVKM. CDR3 loop: CASSWGQLEQYF. CDR3 nucleotide sequence: TGTGCCAGCAGTTGGGGACAGCTCGAGCAGTACTTC.

This clonotype was observed a handful of times. The chain employs TRBV4-3 and TRBJ2-4; tentative D call: TRBD1 (6 bases). The V and J ends lost 1 base and 1 base respectively, with 14 bases between them. This CDR3 spans 17 amino acids. Germline V gives CDR1 LGHNA, CDR2 YSLEER. CDR3 region: CASSQGARGLAKNIQYF. Here the CDR3 DNA reads TGCGCCAGCAGCCAAGGGGCCAGGGGATTGGCCAAAAACATTCAGTACTTC.